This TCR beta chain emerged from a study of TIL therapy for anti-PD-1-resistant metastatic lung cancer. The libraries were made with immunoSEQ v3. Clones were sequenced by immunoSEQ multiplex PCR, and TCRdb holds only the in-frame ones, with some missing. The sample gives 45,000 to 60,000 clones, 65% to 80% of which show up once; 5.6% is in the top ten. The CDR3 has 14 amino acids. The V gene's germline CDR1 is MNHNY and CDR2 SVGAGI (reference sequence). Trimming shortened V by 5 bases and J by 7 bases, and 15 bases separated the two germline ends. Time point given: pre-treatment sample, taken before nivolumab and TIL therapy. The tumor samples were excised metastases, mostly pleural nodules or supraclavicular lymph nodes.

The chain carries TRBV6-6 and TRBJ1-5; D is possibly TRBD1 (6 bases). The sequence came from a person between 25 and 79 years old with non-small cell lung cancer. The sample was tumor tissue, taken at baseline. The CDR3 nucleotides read TGTGCCAGCAGTGCCTACAGGGTTGAGCAGCCCCAGCATTTT. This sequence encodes CASSAYRVEQPQHF.